These 14 T cell receptor beta chains came from one sample sequenced in a study of PD-1 blockade in classical Hodgkin lymphoma. Here immunoSEQ multiplex PCR was the method, and the copy in TCRdb shows in-frame clones only, minus some. This sample yields around 96,000 clones, of which around four fifths are seen a single time; 12% belongs to the top ten. Each patient experienced a relapse that followed autologous stem cell transplantation, and brentuximab vedotin exposure varied. The sample consisted of peripheral blood mononuclear cells (PBMCs), taken at baseline. The receptors were sampled from a human donor with classical Hodgkin lymphoma.

The chain couples TRBV13 to TRBJ2-1; unclear D gene. There are 13 residues in the CDR3. Looked up from germline, CDR1 is PRHDT and CDR2 is FYEKMQ (reference sequence). The V and J ends lost 1 base and 7 bases respectively, with 8 bases between them. The CDR3 here is CASSLVRRNEQFF. CDR3 DNA: TGTGCCAGCAGCTTAGTTCGGCGAAATGAGCAGTTCTTC.

This clone was detected a few times. The chain joins TRBV5-1 to TRBJ1-2; D gene uncertain. CDR1 is SGHRS, CDR2 YFSETQ, per germline. V lost 1 base and J lost 7, with 8 bases in between. The CDR3 is made up of 12 amino acids. The CDR3 loop is CASSLSVGGYTF. Here the CDR3 DNA reads TGCGCCAGCAGCTTGTCCGTGGGTGGCTACACCTTC.

The chain links TRBV11-2 to TRBJ2-2; 14 nucleotides match TRBD2. The length of the CDR3 is 19 residues. Germline assignment: CDR1 SGHAT and CDR2 FQNNGV. The trim removed 0 bases at V and 6 bases at J, leaving 9 bases unmatched. CDR3 amino acids: CASSLENPGLAGVAGELFF. The DNA of the CDR3 is TGTGCCAGCAGCTTAGAAAACCCGGGACTAGCGGGAGTCGCCGGGGAGCTGTTTTTT.

The chain has TRBV19 and TRBJ2-3; 7 bases are shared with TRBD2. CDR1 and CDR2 from the germline V gene are LNHDA and SQIVND (reference sequence). The ends lost 5 bases at V and 1 base at J; junction bases unmatched: 9. The CDR3 sequence is 16 residues long. The CDR3 sequence: CASSALAGEGTDTQYF. CDR3 DNA: TGTGCCAGTAGTGCCCTGGCGGGAGAAGGCACAGATACGCAGTATTTT.

This clone was detected a few times. J is TRBJ2-3 and V is TRBV19, with 8 nucleotides matching TRBD2. The germline gives CDR1 LNHDA, CDR2 SQIVND (reference sequence). After removal of 2 bases from V and 1 base from J, the junction contained 8 bases not matched to a gene. The CDR3 sequence is 17 residues long. The CDR3 coding sequence is TGTGCCAGTAGTATACCCGGGGGGGACTTTCGCACAGATACGCAGTATTTT. This codes for CASSIPGGDFRTDTQYF.

V is TRBV7-2 and J is TRBJ2-5; D gene unclear. V was trimmed by 3 bases and J by 0 bases, leaving 8 bases between them. The CDR3 spans 14 residues. CDR1 and CDR2 (germline): SGHTA, FQGNSA. The CDR3 DNA sequence: TGTGCCAGCAGCTTTAGGAAGTACCAAGAGACCCAGTACTTC. It yields the protein CASSFRKYQETQYF. Looking up the rest from reference TRBV7-2 and TRBJ2-5 gives the full variable domain: GAGVSQSPSNKVTEKGKDVELRCDPISGHTALYWYRQSLGQGLEFLIYFQGNSAPDKSGLPSDRFSAERTGGSVSTLTIQRTQQEDSAVYLCASSFRKYQETQYFGPGTRLLVL.

As regards this clone: The identical CDR3 is also encoded by other nucleotide sequences in the sample. This chain joins TRBV30 and TRBJ2-3, with D perhaps TRBD2 (5 bases). The CDR3 sequence is 13 residues long. V lost 1 base, J lost 0 bases, and 5 bases lay in between. The V gene's germline CDR1 is GTSNPN and CDR2 SVGIG (reference sequence). The CDR3, as DNA: TGTGCCTGGAGTGGCGGGAGCACAGATACGCAGTATTTT. Translating gives CAWSGGSTDTQYF.

V and J are TRBV7-6 and TRBJ1-3; no firm D call. The CDR3 covers 15 residues. V was cut by 4 bases and J by 2 bases, with 12 bases left in between. From germline, CDR1 is SGHVS and CDR2 FNYEAQ. The CDR3 here is CASSSGVGTGNTIYF. The CDR3 DNA reads as TGTGCCAGCAGCTCGGGCGTCGGCACTGGAAACACCATATATTTT. The full variable domain, with the rest looked up from reference TRBV7-6 and TRBJ1-3, is GAGVSQSPRYKVTKRGQDVALRCDPISGHVSLYWYRQALGQGPEFLTYFNYEAQQDKSGLPNDRFSAERPEGSISTLTIQRTEQRDSAMYRCASSSGVGTGNTIYFGEGSWLTVV.

The chain uses TRBV5-6 and TRBJ1-2; possible D gene TRBD1, 6 bases. V was pared by 6 bases and J by 7 bases, with 19 bases between. There are 14 residues in the CDR3. Germline assignment: CDR1 SGHDT and CDR2 YYEEEE. The CDR3 spells CASIPTGRLSGYTF. CDR3 DNA: TGTGCCAGCATCCCGACAGGCAGACTTAGTGGCTACACCTTC.

J is TRBJ2-7 and V is TRBV6-1; the match to TRBD2 covers 13 bases. The germline V gene has CDR1 MNHNS and CDR2 SASEGT. The CDR3 is made up of 14 amino acids. V gave up 4 bases and J gave up 4 bases; unmatched junction bases: 1. The chain's CDR3 is CASSGTSGRYEQYF. Here the CDR3 DNA reads TGTGCCAGCAGTGGGACTAGCGGGAGATACGAGCAGTACTTC.

The rearrangement links TRBV19 to TRBJ1-1; D is uncertain. CDR1 is LNHDA and CDR2 is SQIVND in the germline V gene (reference sequence). CDR3 length: 14 amino acids. Trimming cost V 6 bases and J 4 bases, with 15 bases left between them. The CDR3 here is CASSGPRRGTEAFF. Here the CDR3 DNA reads TGTGCCAGTAGCGGACCCCGAAGAGGCACTGAAGCTTTCTTT.

The V gene is TRBV5-1, the J gene TRBJ2-6; weak D call: TRBD2 (5 bases). Germline values: CDR1 SGHRS, CDR2 YFSETQ. This CDR3 is 15 amino acids long. Trimming took off 0 bases at V and 4 bases at J, with 8 bases between the two ends. The CDR3: CASSLGGSGANVLTF. CDR3 in DNA: TGCGCCAGCAGCTTGGGAGGGAGCGGGGCCAACGTCCTGACTTTC.

In its sample, this clone was seen once. J is TRBJ2-3 and V is TRBV10-3; D gene unclear. The V end was cut by 8 bases, the J end by 2 bases, with 14 bases between. The CDR3 is 14 amino acids. The germline gives CDR1 ENHRY, CDR2 SYGVKD. This chain's CDR3 is CAIALGLSTDTQYF. CDR3 nucleotide sequence: TGTGCCATCGCCCTCGGGTTGTCCACAGATACGCAGTATTTT.

V and J are TRBV9 and TRBJ2-2; D possibly corresponds to TRBD2 (5 bases). Germline CDR1 SGDLS, CDR2 YYNGEE. Trimming pared 6 bases from V and 4 bases from J, leaving 13 bases between. The CDR3 totals 14 residues. CDR3 protein: CASTRTWVTGELFF. In DNA, the CDR3 is TGTGCCAGCACCCGGACTTGGGTCACCGGGGAGCTGTTTTTT.